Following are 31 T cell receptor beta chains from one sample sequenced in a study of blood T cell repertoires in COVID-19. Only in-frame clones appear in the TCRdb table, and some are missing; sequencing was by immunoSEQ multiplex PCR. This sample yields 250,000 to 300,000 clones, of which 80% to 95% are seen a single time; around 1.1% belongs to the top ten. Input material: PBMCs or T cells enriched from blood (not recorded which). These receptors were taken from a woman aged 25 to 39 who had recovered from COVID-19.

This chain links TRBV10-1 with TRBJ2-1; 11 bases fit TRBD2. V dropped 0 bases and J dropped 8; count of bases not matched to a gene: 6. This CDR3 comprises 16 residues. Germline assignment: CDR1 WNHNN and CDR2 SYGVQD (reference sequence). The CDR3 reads CASSESSSGRPDEQFF. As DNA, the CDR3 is TGCGCCAGCAGTGAGTCTTCTAGCGGGAGGCCTGATGAGCAGTTCTTC.

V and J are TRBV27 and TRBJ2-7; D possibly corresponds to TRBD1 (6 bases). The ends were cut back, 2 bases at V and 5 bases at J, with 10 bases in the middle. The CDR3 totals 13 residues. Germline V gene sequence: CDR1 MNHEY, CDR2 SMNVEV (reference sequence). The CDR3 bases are TGTGCCAGCAGTTTAGCAGGGGCCAACGAGCAGTACTTC. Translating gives CASSLAGANEQYF.

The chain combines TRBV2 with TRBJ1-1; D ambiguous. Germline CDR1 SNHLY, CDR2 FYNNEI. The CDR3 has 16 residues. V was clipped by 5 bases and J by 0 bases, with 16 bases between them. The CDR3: CASSLLRRVMNTEAFF. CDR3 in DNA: TGTGCCAGCAGTCTACTCAGGAGGGTCATGAACACTGAAGCTTTCTTT.

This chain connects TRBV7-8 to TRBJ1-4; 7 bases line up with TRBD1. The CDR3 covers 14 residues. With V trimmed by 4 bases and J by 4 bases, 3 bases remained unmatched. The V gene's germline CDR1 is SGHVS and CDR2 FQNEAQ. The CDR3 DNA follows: TGTGCCAGCAGCTCCGGGACAGATAATGAAAAACTGTTTTTT. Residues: CASSSGTDNEKLFF.

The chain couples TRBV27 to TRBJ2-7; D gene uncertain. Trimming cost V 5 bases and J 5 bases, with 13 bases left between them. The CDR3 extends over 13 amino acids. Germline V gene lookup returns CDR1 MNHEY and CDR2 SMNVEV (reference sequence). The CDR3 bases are TGTGCCAGCAGTCCTCACAGTTTCAACGAGCAGTACTTC. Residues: CASSPHSFNEQYF.

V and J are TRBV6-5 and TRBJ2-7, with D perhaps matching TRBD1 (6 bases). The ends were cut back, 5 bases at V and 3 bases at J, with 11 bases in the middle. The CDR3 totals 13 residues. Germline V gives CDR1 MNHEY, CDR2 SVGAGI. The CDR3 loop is CASSTDRNYEQYF. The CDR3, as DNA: TGTGCCAGCAGTACAGACAGGAACTACGAGCAGTACTTC.

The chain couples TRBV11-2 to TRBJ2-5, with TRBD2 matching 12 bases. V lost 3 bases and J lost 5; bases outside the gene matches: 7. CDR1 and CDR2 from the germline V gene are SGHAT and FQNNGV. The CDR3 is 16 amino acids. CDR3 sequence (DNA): TGTGCCAGCAGCTTCCTAGCGGGAGGGCCCTATGAGACCCAGTACTTC. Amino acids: CASSFLAGGPYETQYF.

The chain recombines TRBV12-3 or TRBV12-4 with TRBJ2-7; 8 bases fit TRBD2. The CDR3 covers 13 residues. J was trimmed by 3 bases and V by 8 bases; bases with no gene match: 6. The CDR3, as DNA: TGTGCCAGCTGCAGCGGGAGTATCTACGAGCAGTACTTC. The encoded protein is CASCSGSIYEQYF.

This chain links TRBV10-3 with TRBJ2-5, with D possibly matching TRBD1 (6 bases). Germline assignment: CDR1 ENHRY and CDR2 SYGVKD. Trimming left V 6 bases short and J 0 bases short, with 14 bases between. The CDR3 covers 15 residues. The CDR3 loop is CAIRAGTRDQETQYF. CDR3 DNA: TGTGCCATCAGGGCCGGGACACGGGACCAAGAGACCCAGTACTTC.

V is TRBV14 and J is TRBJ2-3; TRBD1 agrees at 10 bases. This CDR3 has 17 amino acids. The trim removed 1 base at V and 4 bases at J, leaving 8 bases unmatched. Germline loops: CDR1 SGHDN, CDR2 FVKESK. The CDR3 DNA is TGTGCCAGCAGCCAAGTCGCCGGGACAGGGGTAGCAGATACGCAGTATTTT. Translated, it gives CASSQVAGTGVADTQYF.

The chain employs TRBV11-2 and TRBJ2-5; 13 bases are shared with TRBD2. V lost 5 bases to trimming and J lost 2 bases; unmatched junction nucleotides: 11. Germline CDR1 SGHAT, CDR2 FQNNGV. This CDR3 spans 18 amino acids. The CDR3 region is CASSTQGLAGVYQETQYF. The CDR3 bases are TGTGCCAGCAGCACCCAAGGACTAGCGGGAGTTTATCAAGAGACCCAGTACTTC.

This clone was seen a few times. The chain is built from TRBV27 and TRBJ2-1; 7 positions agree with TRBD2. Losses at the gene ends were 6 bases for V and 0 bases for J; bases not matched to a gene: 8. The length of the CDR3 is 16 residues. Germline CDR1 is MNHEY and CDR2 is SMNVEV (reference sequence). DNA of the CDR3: TGTGCCAGCAGGTCCTTAGCGGGCAGCTCCTACAATGAGCAGTTCTTC. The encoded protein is CASRSLAGSSYNEQFF.

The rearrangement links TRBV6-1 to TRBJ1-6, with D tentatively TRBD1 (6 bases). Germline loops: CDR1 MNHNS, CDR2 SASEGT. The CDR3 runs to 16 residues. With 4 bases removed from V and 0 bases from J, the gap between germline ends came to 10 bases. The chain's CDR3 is CASSGDKSSYNSPLHF. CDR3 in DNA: TGTGCCAGCAGTGGGGACAAGAGCTCCTATAATTCACCCCTCCACTTT.

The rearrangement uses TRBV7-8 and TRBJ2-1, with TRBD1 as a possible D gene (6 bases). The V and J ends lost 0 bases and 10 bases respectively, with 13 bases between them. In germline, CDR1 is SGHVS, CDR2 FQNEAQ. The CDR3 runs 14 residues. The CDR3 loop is CASSLARQGPEQFF. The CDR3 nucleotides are TGTGCCAGCAGCTTAGCGAGGCAGGGGCCCGAGCAGTTCTTC.

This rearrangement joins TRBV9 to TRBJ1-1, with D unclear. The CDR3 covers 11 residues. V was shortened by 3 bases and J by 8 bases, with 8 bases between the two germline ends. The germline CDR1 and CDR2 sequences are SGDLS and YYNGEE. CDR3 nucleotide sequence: TGTGCCAGCAGCGACCACGGGGAAGCTTTCTTT. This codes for CASSDHGEAFF. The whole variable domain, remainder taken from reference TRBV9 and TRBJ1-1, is DSGVTQTPKHLITATGQRVTLRCSPRSGDLSVYWYQQSLDQGLQFLIQYYNGEERAKGNILERFSAQQFPDLHSELNLSSLELGDSALYFCASSDHGEAFFGQGTRLTVV.

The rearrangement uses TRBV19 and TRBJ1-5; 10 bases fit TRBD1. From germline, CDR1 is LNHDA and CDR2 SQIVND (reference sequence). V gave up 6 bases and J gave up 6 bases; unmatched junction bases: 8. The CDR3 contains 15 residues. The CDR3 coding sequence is TGTGCCAGTAGGGTTTCTTGGGACAGGGGTCAGCCCCAGCATTTT. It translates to CASRVSWDRGQPQHF. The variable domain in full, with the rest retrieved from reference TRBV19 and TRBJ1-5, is DGGITQSPKYLFRKEGQNVTLSCEQNLNHDAMYWYRQDPGQGLRLIYYSQIVNDFQKGDIAEGYSVSREKKESFPLTVTSAQKNPTAFYLCASRVSWDRGQPQHFGDGTRLSIL.

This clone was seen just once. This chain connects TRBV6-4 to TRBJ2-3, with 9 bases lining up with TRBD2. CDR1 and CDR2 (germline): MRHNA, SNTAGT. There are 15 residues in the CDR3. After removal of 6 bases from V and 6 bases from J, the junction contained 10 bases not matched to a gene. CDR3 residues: CASRRIAGERDTQYF. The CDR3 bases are TGTGCCAGCAGGAGAATAGCGGGAGAAAGGGATACGCAGTATTTT.

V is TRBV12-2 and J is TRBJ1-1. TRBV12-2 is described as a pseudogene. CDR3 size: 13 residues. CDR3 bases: TGTGCAAGTCGCTTAGTCGGGTCCACTGAAGCTTTCTTT. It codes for CASRLVGSTEAFF.

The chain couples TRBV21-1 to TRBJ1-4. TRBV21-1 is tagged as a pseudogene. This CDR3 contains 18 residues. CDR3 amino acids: CASSKTGLGQTTNEKLFF. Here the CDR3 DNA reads TGTGCCAGCAGCAAAACCGGACTAGGACAGACAACTAATGAAAAACTGTTTTTT.

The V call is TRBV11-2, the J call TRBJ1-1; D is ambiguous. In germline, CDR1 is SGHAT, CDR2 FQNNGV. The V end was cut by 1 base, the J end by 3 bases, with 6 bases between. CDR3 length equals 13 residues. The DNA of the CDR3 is TGTGCCAGCAGCTTAGGAGGTCACACTGAAGCTTTCTTT. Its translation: CASSLGGHTEAFF.

CDR3 in DNA: TGTGCCAGCACCGGGACAGCTTCTGGGGCCAACGTCCTGACTTTC. It encodes CASTGTASGANVLTF. The rearrangement links TRBV21-1 to TRBJ2-6; the table assigns TRBD1, which was not confirmed against the DNA. TRBV21-1 is labeled a pseudogene. The CDR3 runs 15 residues.

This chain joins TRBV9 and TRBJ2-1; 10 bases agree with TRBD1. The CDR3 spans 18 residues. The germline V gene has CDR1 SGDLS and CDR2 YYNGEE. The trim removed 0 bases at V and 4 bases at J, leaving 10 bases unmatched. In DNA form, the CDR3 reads TGTGCCAGCAGCGTAGGCTCGGGACAGGGGAGTCCTTACAATGAGCAGTTCTTC. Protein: CASSVGSGQGSPYNEQFF.

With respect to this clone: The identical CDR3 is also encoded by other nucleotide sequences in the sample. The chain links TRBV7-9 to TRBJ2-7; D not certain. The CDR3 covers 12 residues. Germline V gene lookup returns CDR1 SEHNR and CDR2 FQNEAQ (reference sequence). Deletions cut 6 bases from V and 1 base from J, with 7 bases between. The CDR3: CASSLESYEQYF. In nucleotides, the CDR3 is TGTGCCAGCAGTTTGGAGTCCTACGAGCAGTACTTC. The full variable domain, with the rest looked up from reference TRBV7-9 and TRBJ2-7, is DTGVSQNPRHKITKRGQNVTFRCDPISEHNRLYWYRQTLGQGPEFLTYFQNEAQLEKSRLLSDRFSAERPKGSFSTLEIQRTEQGDSAMYLCASSLESYEQYFGPGTRLTVT.

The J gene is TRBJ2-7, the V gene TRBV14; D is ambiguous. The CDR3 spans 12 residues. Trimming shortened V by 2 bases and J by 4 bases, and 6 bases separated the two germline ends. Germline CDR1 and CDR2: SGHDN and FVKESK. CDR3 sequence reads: CASSQRWYEQYF. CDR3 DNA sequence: TGTGCCAGCAGCCAACGGTGGTACGAGCAGTACTTC.

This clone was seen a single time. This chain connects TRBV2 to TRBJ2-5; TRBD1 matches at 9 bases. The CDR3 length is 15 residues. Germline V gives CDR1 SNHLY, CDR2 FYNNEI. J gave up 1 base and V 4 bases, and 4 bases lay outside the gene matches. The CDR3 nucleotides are TGTGCCAGCAGTGTAGGGACAGGGCCCCAAGAGACCCAGTACTTC. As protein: CASSVGTGPQETQYF.

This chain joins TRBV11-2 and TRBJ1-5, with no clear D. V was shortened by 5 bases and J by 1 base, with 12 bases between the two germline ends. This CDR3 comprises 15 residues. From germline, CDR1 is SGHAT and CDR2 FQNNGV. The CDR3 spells CASSSNHNSNQPQHF. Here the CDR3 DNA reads TGTGCCAGCAGCAGTAACCACAACAGCAATCAGCCCCAGCATTTT.

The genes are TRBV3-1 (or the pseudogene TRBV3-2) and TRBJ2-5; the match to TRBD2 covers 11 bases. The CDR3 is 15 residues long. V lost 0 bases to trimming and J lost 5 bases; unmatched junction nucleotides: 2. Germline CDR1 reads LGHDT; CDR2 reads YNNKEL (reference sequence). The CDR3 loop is CASSQDRTSGETQYF. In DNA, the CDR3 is TGTGCCAGCAGCCAAGATAGGACTAGCGGGGAGACCCAGTACTTC.

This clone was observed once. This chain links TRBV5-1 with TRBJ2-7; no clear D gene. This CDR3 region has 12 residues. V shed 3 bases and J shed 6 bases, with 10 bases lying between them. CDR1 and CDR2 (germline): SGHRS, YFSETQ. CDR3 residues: CASSSSFREQYF. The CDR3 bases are TGCGCCAGCAGCTCCTCTTTCCGCGAGCAGTACTTC.

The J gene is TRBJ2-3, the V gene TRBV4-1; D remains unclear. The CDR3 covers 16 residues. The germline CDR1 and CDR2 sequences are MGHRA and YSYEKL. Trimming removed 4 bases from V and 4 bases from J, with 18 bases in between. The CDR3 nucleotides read TGCGCCAGCAGCCCTCAACAGTCACCCCCCGCAGATACGCAGTATTTT. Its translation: CASSPQQSPPADTQYF.

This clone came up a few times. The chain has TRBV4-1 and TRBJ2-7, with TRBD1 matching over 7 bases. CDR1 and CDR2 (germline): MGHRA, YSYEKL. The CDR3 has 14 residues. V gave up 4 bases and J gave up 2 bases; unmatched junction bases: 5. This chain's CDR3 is CASSLWTGAYEQYF. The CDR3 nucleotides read TGCGCCAGCAGCCTCTGGACAGGCGCCTACGAGCAGTACTTC.

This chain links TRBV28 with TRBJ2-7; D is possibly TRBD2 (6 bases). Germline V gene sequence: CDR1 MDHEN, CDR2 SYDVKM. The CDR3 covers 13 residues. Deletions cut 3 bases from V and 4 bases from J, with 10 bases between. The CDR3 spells CASSFGDSYEQYF. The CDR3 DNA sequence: TGTGCCAGCAGTTTCGGGGACTCTTACGAGCAGTACTTC. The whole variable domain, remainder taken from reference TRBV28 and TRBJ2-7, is DVKVTQSSRYLVKRTGEKVFLECVQDMDHENMFWYRQDPGLGLRLIYFSYDVKMKEKGDIPEGYSVSREKKERFSLILESASTNQTSMYLCASSFGDSYEQYFGPGTRLTVT.